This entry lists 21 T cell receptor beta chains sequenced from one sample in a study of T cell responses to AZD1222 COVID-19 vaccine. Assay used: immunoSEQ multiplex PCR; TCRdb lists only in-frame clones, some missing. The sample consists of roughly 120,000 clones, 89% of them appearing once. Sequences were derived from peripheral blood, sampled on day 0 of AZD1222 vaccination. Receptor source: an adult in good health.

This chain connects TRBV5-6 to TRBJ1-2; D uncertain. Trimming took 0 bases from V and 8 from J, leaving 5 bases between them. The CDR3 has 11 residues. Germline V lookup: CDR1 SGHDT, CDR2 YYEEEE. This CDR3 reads CASSLAGGYTF. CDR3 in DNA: TGTGCCAGCAGCTTGGCCGGGGGCTACACCTTC.

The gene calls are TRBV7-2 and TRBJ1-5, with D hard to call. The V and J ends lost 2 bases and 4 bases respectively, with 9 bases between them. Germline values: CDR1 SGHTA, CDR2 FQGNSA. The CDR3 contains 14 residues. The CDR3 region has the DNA TGTGCCAGCAGCTTACTGTACGGGAATCAGCCCCAGCATTTT. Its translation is CASSLLYGNQPQHF.

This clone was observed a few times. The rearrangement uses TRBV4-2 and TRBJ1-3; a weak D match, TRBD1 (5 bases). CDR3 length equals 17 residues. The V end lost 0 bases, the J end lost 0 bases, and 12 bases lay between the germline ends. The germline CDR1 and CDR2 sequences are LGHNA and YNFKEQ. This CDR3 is CASSQDWGSHSGNTIYF. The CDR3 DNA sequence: TGTGCCAGCAGCCAAGATTGGGGGAGCCACTCTGGAAACACCATATATTTT.

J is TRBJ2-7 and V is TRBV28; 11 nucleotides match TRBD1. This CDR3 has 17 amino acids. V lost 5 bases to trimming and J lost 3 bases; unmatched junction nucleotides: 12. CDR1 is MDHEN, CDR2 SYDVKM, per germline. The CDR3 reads CASSTGTGGRFFYEQYF. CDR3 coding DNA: TGTGCCAGCAGTACCGGGACAGGGGGTAGGTTTTTCTACGAGCAGTACTTC.

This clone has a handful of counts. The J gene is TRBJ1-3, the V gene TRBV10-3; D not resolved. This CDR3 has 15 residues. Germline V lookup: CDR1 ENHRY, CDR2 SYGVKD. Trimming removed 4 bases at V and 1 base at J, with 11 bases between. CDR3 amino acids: CAISGRDRSGNTIYF. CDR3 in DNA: TGTGCCATCAGTGGTAGGGATCGGTCTGGAAACACCATATATTTT.

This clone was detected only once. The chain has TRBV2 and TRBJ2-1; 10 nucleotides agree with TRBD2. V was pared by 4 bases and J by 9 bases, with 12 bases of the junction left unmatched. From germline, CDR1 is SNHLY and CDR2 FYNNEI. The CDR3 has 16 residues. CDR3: CASSGVAGGKSGEQFF. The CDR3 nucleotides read TGTGCCAGCAGTGGGGTAGCGGGAGGAAAATCGGGTGAGCAGTTCTTC.

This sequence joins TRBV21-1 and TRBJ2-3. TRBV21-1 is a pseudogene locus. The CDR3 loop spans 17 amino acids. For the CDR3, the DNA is TGTGCCAGCAGCGTCGATAGGGGAGTTGTCACCACAGATACGCAGTATTTT. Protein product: CASSVDRGVVTTDTQYF.

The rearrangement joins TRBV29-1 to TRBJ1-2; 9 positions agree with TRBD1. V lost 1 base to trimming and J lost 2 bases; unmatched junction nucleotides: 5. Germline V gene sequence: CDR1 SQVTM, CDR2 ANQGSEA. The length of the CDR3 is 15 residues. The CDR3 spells CSVEGNRGQNYGYTF. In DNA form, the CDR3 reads TGCAGCGTTGAAGGGAACAGGGGGCAAAACTATGGCTACACCTTC.

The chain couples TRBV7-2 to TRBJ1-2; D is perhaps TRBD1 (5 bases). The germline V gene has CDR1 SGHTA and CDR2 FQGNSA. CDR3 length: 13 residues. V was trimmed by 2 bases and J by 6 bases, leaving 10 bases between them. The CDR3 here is CASSLMQGDGYTF. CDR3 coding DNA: TGTGCCAGCAGCTTAATGCAGGGCGATGGCTACACCTTC.

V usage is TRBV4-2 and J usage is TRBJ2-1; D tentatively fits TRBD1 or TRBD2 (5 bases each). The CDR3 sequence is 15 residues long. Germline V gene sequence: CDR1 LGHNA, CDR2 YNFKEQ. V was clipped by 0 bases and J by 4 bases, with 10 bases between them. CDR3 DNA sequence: TGTGCCAGCAGCCAAGATCGGGACGTTTACAATGAGCAGTTCTTC. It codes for CASSQDRDVYNEQFF.

CDR3 DNA sequence: TGTGCCAGTAGTATAGATCCCAGCGGGGGTAGGGGACGGCTGTTTTTT. This sequence encodes CASSIDPSGGRGRLFF. The rearrangement uses TRBV19 and TRBJ2-2; 8 nucleotides agree with TRBD2. With 0 bases clipped from V and 13 bases from J, the junction kept 13 bases outside the gene matches. The CDR3 has 16 residues. Germline-derived CDR1 and CDR2 are LNHDA and SQIVND (reference sequence).

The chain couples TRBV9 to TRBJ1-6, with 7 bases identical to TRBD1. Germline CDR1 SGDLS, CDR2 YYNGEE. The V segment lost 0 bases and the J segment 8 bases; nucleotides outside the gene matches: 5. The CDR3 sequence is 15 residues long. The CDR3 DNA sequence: TGTGCCAGCAGCGTAGAGGGACAGTATGATTCACCCCTCCACTTT. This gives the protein CASSVEGQYDSPLHF.

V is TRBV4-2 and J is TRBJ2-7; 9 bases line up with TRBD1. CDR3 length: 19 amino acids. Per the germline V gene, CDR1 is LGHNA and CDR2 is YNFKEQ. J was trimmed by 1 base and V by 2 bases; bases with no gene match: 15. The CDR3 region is CASSQKGGIRQGGSYEQYF. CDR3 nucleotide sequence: TGTGCCAGCAGCCAAAAGGGCGGGATTCGACAGGGGGGATCCTACGAGCAGTACTTC.

This CDR3 reads CASSSGSARGYTF. CDR3 bases: TGCGCCAGCAGCTCTGGTAGTGCTCGCGGCTACACCTTC. This chain connects TRBV5-1 to TRBJ1-2; D ambiguous. The CDR3 contains 13 residues. V was cut by 3 bases and J by 8 bases, with 14 bases left in between. Per germline, CDR1 SGHRS and CDR2 YFSETQ.

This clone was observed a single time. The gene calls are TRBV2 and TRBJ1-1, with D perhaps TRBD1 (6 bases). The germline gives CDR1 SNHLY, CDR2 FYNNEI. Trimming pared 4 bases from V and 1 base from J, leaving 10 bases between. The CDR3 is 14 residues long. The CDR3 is CASSGDRWNTEAFF. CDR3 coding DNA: TGTGCCAGCAGTGGTGACAGGTGGAACACTGAAGCTTTCTTT.

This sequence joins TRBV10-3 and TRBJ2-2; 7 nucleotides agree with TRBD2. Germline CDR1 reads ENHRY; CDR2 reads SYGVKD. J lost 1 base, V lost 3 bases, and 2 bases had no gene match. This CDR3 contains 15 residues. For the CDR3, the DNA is TGTGCCATCAGTGACTCTAGCGGGAACACCGGGGAGCTGTTTTTT. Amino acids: CAISDSSGNTGELFF.

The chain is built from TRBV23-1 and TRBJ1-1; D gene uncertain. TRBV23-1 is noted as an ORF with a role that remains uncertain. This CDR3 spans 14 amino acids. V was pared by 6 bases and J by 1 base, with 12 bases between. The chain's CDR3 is CASSPGRGNTEAFF. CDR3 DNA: TGCGCCAGCAGCCCCGGCCGGGGGAACACTGAAGCTTTCTTT.

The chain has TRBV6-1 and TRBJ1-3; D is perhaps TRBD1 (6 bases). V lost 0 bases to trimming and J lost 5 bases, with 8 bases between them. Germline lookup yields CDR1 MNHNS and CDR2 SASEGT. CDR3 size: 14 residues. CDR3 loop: CASSEADRRNTIYF. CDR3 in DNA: TGTGCCAGCAGTGAAGCGGACAGAAGAAACACCATATATTTT.

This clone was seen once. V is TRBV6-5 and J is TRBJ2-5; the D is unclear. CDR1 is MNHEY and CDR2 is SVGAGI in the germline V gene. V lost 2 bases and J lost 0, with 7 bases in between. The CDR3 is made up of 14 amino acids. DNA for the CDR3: TGTGCCAGCAGTTACAGGTTCTACCAAGAGACCCAGTACTTC. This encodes CASSYRFYQETQYF.

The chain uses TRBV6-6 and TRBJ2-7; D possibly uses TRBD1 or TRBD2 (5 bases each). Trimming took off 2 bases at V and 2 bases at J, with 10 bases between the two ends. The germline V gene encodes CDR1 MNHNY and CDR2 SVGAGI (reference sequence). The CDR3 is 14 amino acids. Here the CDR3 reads CASSYERGPYEQYF. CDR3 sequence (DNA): TGTGCCAGCAGTTACGAGAGGGGACCCTACGAGCAGTACTTC.

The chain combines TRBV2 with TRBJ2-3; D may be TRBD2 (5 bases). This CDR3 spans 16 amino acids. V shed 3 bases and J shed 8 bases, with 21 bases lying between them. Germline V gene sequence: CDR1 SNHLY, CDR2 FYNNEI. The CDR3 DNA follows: TGTGCCAGCAGTGACTTTCCCGATGCGGGCGCAGGTACGCAGTATTTT. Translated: CASSDFPDAGAGTQYF. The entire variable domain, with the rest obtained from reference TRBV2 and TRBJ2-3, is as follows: EPEVTQTPSHQVTQMGQEVILRCVPISNHLYFYWYRQILGQKVEFLVSFYNNEISEKSEIFDDQFSVERPDGSNFTLKIRSTKLEDSAMYFCASSDFPDAGAGTQYFGPGTRLTVL.